Following are 24 T cell receptor beta chains from one sample sequenced in a study of identical twins. TCRdb itself ran the 5' RACE reads through MiXCR, one entry per CDR3 protein. The table records 300,000 or so distinct CDR3 sequences, just under 9.5% of them present only once. This sample also appeared in a second study, on yellow fever vaccine responses in identical twins.

The specimen was CD8+ T cells sorted from blood. These receptors were taken from a woman aged 18-30 years in good health.

This clonotype was counted many times. The chain joins TRBV20-1 to TRBJ2-1, with 9 positions matching TRBD1. V shed 5 bases and J 5 bases; nucleotides not matched to a gene: 4. CDR1 DFQATT and CDR2 SNEGSKA come from the germline V gene (reference sequence). The CDR3 is 13 residues long. The CDR3 loop is CSAPGTGHNEQFF. The CDR3 DNA reads as TGCAGTGCTCCCGGGACAGGGCACAATGAGCAGTTCTTC.

This clonotype has more than one count but fewer than ten. J is TRBJ2-1 and V is TRBV24-1; either TRBD1 or TRBD2 may supply D (5 bases each). Germline assignment: CDR1 KGHDR and CDR2 SFDVKD. Trimming left V 4 bases short and J 6 bases short, with 12 bases between. This CDR3 is built from 14 residues. For the CDR3, the DNA is TGTGCCACCAGTGACCTAGGGACGGGCAATGAGCAGTTCTTC. Amino acid sequence: CATSDLGTGNEQFF.

V usage is TRBV6-1 and J usage is TRBJ2-5; D gene uncertain. There are 13 residues in the CDR3. Germline CDR1 MNHNS, CDR2 SASEGT. The V and J ends lost 7 bases and 5 bases respectively, with 14 bases between them. CDR3 nucleotide sequence: TGTGCCAGCAAAATGTCAAGTCCTGAGACCCAGTACTTC. Translated: CASKMSSPETQYF.

Many counts were recorded for this clonotype. The V call is TRBV7-2, the J call TRBJ2-5, with D unresolved. The germline V gene encodes CDR1 SGHTA and CDR2 FQGNSA. V dropped 1 base and J dropped 5 bases, with 11 bases sitting between them. The CDR3 loop spans 14 amino acids. CDR3 residues: CASSLVLNPETQYF. CDR3 nucleotide sequence: TGTGCCAGCAGCTTAGTGTTAAATCCGGAGACCCAGTACTTC.

At least ten counts were recorded for this clonotype. The J gene is TRBJ2-1, the V gene TRBV24-1; a weak D match, TRBD2 (7 bases). The germline CDR1 and CDR2 sequences are KGHDR and SFDVKD. The CDR3 has 13 amino acids. CDR3 DNA: TGTGCTAGTCGGGGGGCGGGGGACAATGAGCAGTTCTTC. It yields the protein CASRGAGDNEQFF.

This clonotype was observed at least ten times. The V call is TRBV10-3, the J call TRBJ2-2; D ambiguous. CDR1 is ENHRY, CDR2 SYGVKD, per germline. V was trimmed by 3 bases and J by 2 bases, leaving 7 bases between them. The CDR3 loop spans 14 amino acids. The CDR3 sequence: CAISDSLNTGELFF. CDR3 DNA: TGTGCCATCAGTGACAGCCTAAACACCGGGGAGCTGTTTTTT.

This clonotype has a handful of counts. J is TRBJ1-5 and V is TRBV7-9; 8 bases are a match to TRBD1. V trimming: 3 bases; J trimming: 7 bases; junction bases outside the gene matches: 8. The CDR3 has 15 amino acids. Germline V gene lookup returns CDR1 SEHNR and CDR2 FQNEAQ (reference sequence). The CDR3 sequence: CASSLGAGGRQPQHF. In DNA, the CDR3 is TGTGCCAGCAGCTTGGGGGCAGGGGGCCGGCAGCCCCAGCATTTT.

This clonotype appeared a few times. This chain connects TRBV20-1 to TRBJ2-1; the D gene is possibly TRBD2 (5 bases). Germline lookup yields CDR1 DFQATT and CDR2 SNEGSKA (reference sequence). The CDR3 has 14 residues. Trimming removed 3 bases at V and 4 bases at J, with 13 bases between. CDR3 sequence: CSARGEGGYNEQFF. The CDR3 nucleotides are TGCAGTGCTAGGGGCGAGGGTGGGTACAATGAGCAGTTCTTC.

The chain couples TRBV9 to TRBJ2-7; D is unclear. The CDR3 loop spans 14 amino acids. The V and J ends lost 0 bases and 6 bases respectively, with 13 bases between them. Looked up from germline, CDR1 is SGDLS and CDR2 is YYNGEE. The CDR3, as DNA: TGTGCCAGCAGCGTAGCTGGCGCGCCTGGCGAGCAGTACTTC. Its protein is CASSVAGAPGEQYF.

Many counts were recorded for this clonotype. The V call is TRBV5-1, the J call TRBJ2-1; TRBD2 might be the D (6 bases). V gave up 0 bases and J gave up 8 bases, with 15 bases separating them. This CDR3 contains 15 residues. Germline CDR1 and CDR2: SGHRS and YFSETQ. CDR3 nucleotides: TGCGCCAGCAGCTTGGTTTCGGGAGTGATCGATGAGCAGTTCTTC. It specifies CASSLVSGVIDEQFF.

The chain uses TRBV6-1 and TRBJ2-7, with D possibly TRBD1 on 6 matching bases. Trimming took off 4 bases at V and 5 bases at J, with 12 bases between the two ends. The CDR3 totals 13 residues. CDR1 and CDR2 (germline): MNHNS, SASEGT. The CDR3 region is CASSAPGEDEQYF. CDR3 nucleotide sequence: TGTGCCAGCAGTGCGCCAGGGGAAGACGAGCAGTACTTC.

The table lists this clonotype with many counts. This chain uses TRBV5-4 with TRBJ2-2; the D is unclear. V dropped 3 bases and J dropped 8 bases, with 8 bases sitting between them. Germline assignment: CDR1 SGHNT and CDR2 YYREEE (reference sequence). The CDR3 covers 12 residues. Here the CDR3 reads CASSSNAGELFF. The CDR3 nucleotides are TGTGCCAGCAGCTCTAATGCGGGGGAGCTGTTTTTT.

Many counts were recorded for this clonotype. This CDR3 is CASSQTGGTLHTEAFF. DNA of the CDR3: TGCGCCAGCAGCCAAACAGGCGGGACACTTCACACTGAAGCTTTCTTT. The chain has TRBV4-1 and TRBJ1-1, with TRBD1 as a possible D gene (6 bases). CDR3 size: 16 residues. Trimming removed 2 bases at V and 3 bases at J, with 16 bases between. Per germline, CDR1 MGHRA and CDR2 YSYEKL.

This clonotype has a handful of counts. The V and J genes are TRBV6-2 or TRBV6-3 and TRBJ2-1; tentatively, D is TRBD1 or TRBD2 (5 bases each). The germline V gene encodes CDR1 MNHEY and CDR2 SVGEGT. The CDR3 covers 14 residues. V was clipped by 5 bases and J by 7 bases, with 15 bases between them. CDR3 residues: CASSHPGTWNEQFF. For the CDR3, the DNA is TGTGCCAGCAGTCACCCCGGGACGTGGAATGAGCAGTTCTTC.

In its sample, this clonotype was seen a few times. The rearrangement joins TRBV28 to TRBJ2-5, with TRBD1 matching over 7 bases. This CDR3 is built from 14 residues. Looked up from germline, CDR1 is MDHEN and CDR2 is SYDVKM. Losses at the gene ends were 4 bases for V and 4 bases for J; bases not matched to a gene: 6. CDR3 region: CASSSDRVLETQYF. CDR3 coding DNA: TGTGCCAGCAGTTCTGACAGGGTTCTAGAGACCCAGTACTTC. Combining the CDR3 with reference TRBV28 and TRBJ2-5 gives the whole variable domain DVKVTQSSRYLVKRTGEKVFLECVQDMDHENMFWYRQDPGLGLRLIYFSYDVKMKEKGDIPEGYSVSREKKERFSLILESASTNQTSMYLCASSSDRVLETQYFGPGTRLLVL.

This clonotype was found many times. This chain connects TRBV29-1 to TRBJ2-1; 10 bases map to TRBD1. The V and J ends lost 5 bases and 3 bases, in that order; junction bases with no gene match: 4. Germline V lookup: CDR1 SQVTM, CDR2 ANQGSEA. The CDR3 runs to 14 residues. For the CDR3, the DNA is TGCAGCGTTTTAGGGACAGGGGACTACAATGAGCAGTTCTTC. Translating gives CSVLGTGDYNEQFF.

This clonotype was seen a handful of times. The chain uses TRBV7-9 and TRBJ2-1, with D uncertain. From germline, CDR1 is SEHNR and CDR2 FQNEAQ (reference sequence). V was trimmed by 4 bases and J by 11 bases, leaving 6 bases between them. The CDR3 is made up of 10 amino acids. CDR3 in amino acids: CASSSQQQFF. The CDR3 DNA follows: TGTGCCAGCAGCTCCCAACAGCAGTTCTTC.

This clonotype was found many times. This chain connects TRBV6-1 to TRBJ2-7; 8 bases line up with TRBD1. Germline V gene data show CDR1 as MNHNS and CDR2 as SASEGT. V gave up 6 bases and J gave up 2 bases; unmatched junction bases: 6. This CDR3 is 14 amino acids long. In DNA, the CDR3 is TGTGCCAGCAGCCAGCAACAGGGGGCCTACGAGCAGTACTTC. It specifies CASSQQQGAYEQYF.

This clonotype turned up a few times. This chain links TRBV10-3 with TRBJ2-1; 9 bases are shared with TRBD2. CDR3 size: 15 residues. With 8 bases clipped from V and 8 bases from J, the junction kept 13 bases outside the gene matches. Per the germline V gene, CDR1 is ENHRY and CDR2 is SYGVKD. The DNA of the CDR3 is TGTGCCATCCGGGCTAGCGGGATTCATGTCGATGAGCAGTTCTTC. Translation: CAIRASGIHVDEQFF.

This clonotype appeared many times. The J gene is TRBJ2-7, the V gene TRBV4-3, with D perhaps assigned TRBD1 or TRBD2 (5 bases each). The CDR3 covers 15 residues. CDR1 and CDR2 from the germline V gene are LGHNA and YSLEER. Deletions cut 1 base from V and 0 bases from J, with 10 bases between. The CDR3 bases are TGCGCCAGCAGCCAAGGGCCAGGGAGCTCCTACGAGCAGTACTTC. Protein: CASSQGPGSSYEQYF.

The J gene is TRBJ2-7, the V gene TRBV28; 10 bases fit TRBD1. Germline CDR1 and CDR2: MDHEN and SYDVKM. CDR3 length equals 16 residues. V shed 5 bases, J shed 2 bases, and the junction held 9 bases outside the gene matches. Written as DNA, the CDR3 is TGTGCCAGCAGTCTGCCCGGACAGGGGGTGACCTACGAGCAGTACTTC. Translated, it gives CASSLPGQGVTYEQYF.

This clonotype was recorded at least ten times. The chain is built from TRBV10-3 and TRBJ1-3; D gene ambiguous. The ends were cut back, 11 bases at V and 0 bases at J, with 11 bases in the middle. The CDR3 is 13 amino acids. The V gene's germline CDR1 is ENHRY and CDR2 SYGVKD. This chain's CDR3 is CAFRDNSGNTIYF. CDR3 coding DNA: TGTGCCTTTCGAGACAACTCTGGAAACACCATATATTTT.

The rearrangement links TRBV25-1 to TRBJ2-1, with 7 bases identical to TRBD2. J gave up 6 bases and V 6 bases, and 5 bases lay outside the gene matches. The CDR3 sequence is 13 residues long. Germline lookup yields CDR1 MGHDK and CDR2 SYGVNS. CDR3 in amino acids: CASSVTSANEQFF. The CDR3 coding sequence is TGTGCCAGCAGCGTAACTAGCGCCAATGAGCAGTTCTTC.

This clonotype has a handful of counts. The chain couples TRBV14 to TRBJ1-1; the D is unclear. The CDR3 loop spans 15 amino acids. Germline CDR1 is SGHDN and CDR2 is FVKESK. V was shortened by 3 bases and J by 4 bases, with 15 bases between the two germline ends. The CDR3 spells CASSHGGVFGTEAFF. DNA for the CDR3: TGTGCCAGCAGCCATGGAGGAGTGTTTGGCACTGAAGCTTTCTTT.